These 8 T cell receptor beta chains were all obtained from the same sample, sequenced in a study of Graves' ophthalmopathy and Graves' hyperthyroidism. Amplification of the TCR beta CDR3 regions used RNA transcripts (as template). Second-round multiplex PCR followed a first-round RT-PCR using HTBI primers. One entry per CDR3 protein results from TCRdb running MiXCR on the multiplex PCR reads. Of approximately 700,000 distinct CDR3 sequences listed, roughly two fifths are singletons. Source material: peripheral blood. These receptors were obtained from an adult man with Graves' ophthalmopathy.

J is TRBJ2-3 and V is TRBV10-3; D unclear. V was pared by 10 bases and J by 4 bases, with 30 bases between. Germline V lookup: CDR1 ENHRY, CDR2 SYGVKD. There are 18 residues in the CDR3. The CDR3: CATGRARVKGNSPDTQYF. The CDR3 DNA reads as TGTGCCACAGGCAGAGCTCGAGTGAAGGGTAACAGCCCAGATACGCAGTATTTT.

V is TRBV13 and J is TRBJ2-7, with D perhaps matching TRBD1 (5 bases). V was cut by 5 bases and J by 4 bases, with 18 bases left in between. Germline values: CDR1 PRHDT, CDR2 FYEKMQ (reference sequence). This CDR3 is built from 15 residues. The CDR3 protein is CASSLRTPGAYEQYF. The DNA of the CDR3 is TGTGCCAGCAGCCTCCGGACACCTGGGGCGTACGAGCAGTACTTC. The whole variable domain, filled in from reference TRBV13 and TRBJ2-7, reads AAGVIQSPRHLIKEKRETATLKCYPIPRHDTVYWYQQGPGQDPQFLISFYEKMQSDKGSIPDRFSAQQFSDYHSELNMSSLELGDSALYFCASSLRTPGAYEQYFGPGTRLTVT.

Note on this clonotype: Mismatch with germline at one junction end may stem from a read error. This chain uses TRBV24-1 with TRBJ1-5; D is possibly TRBD1 (5 bases). The CDR3 extends over 14 amino acids. Germline V lookup: CDR1 KGHDR, CDR2 SFDVKD. This CDR3 reads CASSIRVSNQPQHF. In DNA form, the CDR3 reads TGTGCCAGCAGTATCAGGGTTAGCAATCAGCCCCAGCATTTT.

V and J are TRBV24-1 and TRBJ1-5; D might be TRBD1 (5 bases). V was pared by 5 bases and J by 4 bases, with 20 bases between. This CDR3 contains 17 residues. Germline CDR1 reads KGHDR; CDR2 reads SFDVKD. CDR3 nucleotides: TGTGCCACCAGTGGGCAGCAGGGTAACAGGCAAAATCAGCCCCAGCATTTT. It specifies CATSGQQGNRQNQPQHF.

The chain carries TRBV10-3 and TRBJ2-5; D call uncertain. Germline V lookup: CDR1 ENHRY, CDR2 SYGVKD. The CDR3 contains 12 residues. Trimming stripped 5 bases from V and 7 bases from J, with 11 bases between. The CDR3 nucleotides are TGTGCCATCAGTTACGATCTCGGGACCCAGTACTTC. Residues: CAISYDLGTQYF.

This clonotype has just a few counts. This chain connects TRBV20-1 to TRBJ1-5; no clear D. V lost 6 bases, J lost 0 bases, and 9 bases lay in between. The CDR3 is made up of 13 amino acids. Germline assignment: CDR1 DFQATT and CDR2 SNEGSKA (reference sequence). CDR3 sequence: CSARHYSNQPQHF. Here the CDR3 DNA reads TGCAGTGCCCGACACTATAGCAATCAGCCCCAGCATTTT.

CDR3 nucleotide sequence: TGTGCCAGCAGCTGGATGGGACTAGCGGGAGGCGGGGAGACCCAGTACTTC. It specifies CASSWMGLAGGGETQYF. This rearrangement joins TRBV11-1 to TRBJ2-5; 15 bases fit TRBD2. V shed 4 bases and J 5 bases; nucleotides not matched to a gene: 8. The CDR3 is 17 amino acids. Germline values: CDR1 SGHAT, CDR2 FQDESV (reference sequence).

This chain joins TRBV19 and TRBJ2-6; 8 bases map to TRBD1. Trimming at V came to 11 bases and at J to 3 bases, leaving 9 bases not matched to a gene. The CDR3 totals 15 residues. The V gene's germline CDR1 is LNHDA and CDR2 SQIVND (reference sequence). The CDR3 spells CAWSAGGFGANVLTF. CDR3 in DNA: TGTGCCTGGAGTGCAGGGGGCTTTGGGGCCAACGTCCTGACTTTC.